The 27 T cell receptor beta chains listed next were all sequenced from one sample in a study of CD8+ T cells in alopecia areata. Treatment noted: oral pan-JAK inhibitor, 5-10 mg twice daily. Extraction and reverse transcription of RNA yielded cDNA as the sequencing template. Sequencing used immunoSEQ multiplex PCR; TCRdb keeps in-frame clones, though not all of them. The sample has around 100,000 clones; 65% to 90% are singletons. The specimen was CD8+ T cells sorted from blood, collected at approximately week 30, from a patient treated with tofacitinib. All receptors derive from a human donor with alopecia areata.

The CDR3 coding sequence is TGCGCCAGCAGCTTGGTGATGCGGGAGGACAATGAGCAGTTCTTC. Its protein product is CASSLVMREDNEQFF. The rearrangement links TRBV5-1 to TRBJ2-1; TRBD2 aligns across 8 bases. With V trimmed by 0 bases and J by 5 bases, 4 bases remained unmatched. Germline CDR1 reads SGHRS; CDR2 reads YFSETQ. This CDR3 is 15 amino acids long.

The V gene is TRBV4-2, the J gene TRBJ2-1; 11 bases align to TRBD2. V dropped 4 bases and J dropped 6; count of bases not matched to a gene: 8. Germline CDR1 is LGHNA and CDR2 is YNFKEQ. This CDR3 is 16 amino acids long. The CDR3 nucleotides read TGTGCCAGCAGCCGATCCGGGACTAGCGGTCCCAATGAGCAGTTCTTC. Its translation: CASSRSGTSGPNEQFF.

The CDR3 DNA reads as TGTGCCAGCAGCCTATGGGGTCTAGCGGCCTACAATGAGCAGTTCTTC. This encodes CASSLWGLAAYNEQFF. The gene calls are TRBV14 and TRBJ2-1; 7 bases are a match to TRBD2. V gave up 4 bases and J gave up 2 bases; unmatched junction bases: 8. Germline V gene sequence: CDR1 SGHDN, CDR2 FVKESK. CDR3 length: 16 residues.

The chain employs TRBV7-9 and TRBJ1-6, with D unclear. CDR3 length: 15 amino acids. Germline assignment: CDR1 SEHNR and CDR2 FQNEAQ (reference sequence). Trimming took off 5 bases at V and 7 bases at J, with 15 bases between the two ends. DNA of the CDR3: TGTGCCAGCAGCCACTCCGCGGCACTAAATTCACCCCTCCACTTT. As protein: CASSHSAALNSPLHF.

This clone was seen more than once but under ten times. The chain uses TRBV2 and TRBJ2-3, with unresolved D. The germline V gene has CDR1 SNHLY and CDR2 FYNNEI. The V and J ends lost 8 bases and 2 bases respectively, with 17 bases between them. This CDR3 comprises 15 residues. The CDR3 DNA sequence: TGTGCCAGCTTGCGCAACCTATTTGCCACAGATACGCAGTATTTT. This gives the protein CASLRNLFATDTQYF.

This chain uses TRBV20-1 with TRBJ2-3, with D unclear. From germline, CDR1 is DFQATT and CDR2 SNEGSKA (reference sequence). This CDR3 is 11 amino acids long. V was trimmed by 5 bases and J by 3 bases, leaving 6 bases between them. The CDR3 DNA sequence: TGCAGTGCTTGGGAAACAGATACGCAGTATTTT. Its protein is CSAWETDTQYF.

A few counts support this clone. The chain recombines TRBV4-1 with TRBJ2-7; perhaps TRBD2 as D (6 bases). The CDR3 runs 14 residues. V was pared by 2 bases and J by 1 base, with 9 bases between. The germline CDR1 and CDR2 sequences are MGHRA and YSYEKL. The CDR3 loop is CASSQQGGSYEQYF. CDR3 in DNA: TGCGCCAGCAGCCAACAAGGAGGGTCCTACGAGCAGTACTTC.

J is TRBJ2-7 and V is TRBV19; 12 nucleotides match TRBD2. The CDR3 runs to 15 residues. Germline CDR1 LNHDA, CDR2 SQIVND (reference sequence). The V segment lost 5 bases and the J segment 2 bases; nucleotides outside the gene matches: 4. CDR3 in amino acids: CASSATSGGTYEQYF. The CDR3 DNA is TGTGCCAGTAGTGCGACTAGCGGGGGCACCTACGAGCAGTACTTC.

The CDR3 loop reads CASSHPSGSYEQYF. DNA of the CDR3: TGTGCCAGCAGCCATCCTAGCGGGAGCTACGAGCAGTACTTC. The J gene is TRBJ2-7, the V gene TRBV5-8, with 10 bases aligning to TRBD2. The CDR3 loop spans 14 amino acids. Trimming at V came to 4 bases and at J to 3 bases, leaving 4 bases not matched to a gene. CDR1 is SGHTS and CDR2 is YDEGEE in the germline V gene. Complete variable domain (other parts from reference TRBV5-8 and TRBJ2-7): EAGVTQSPTHLIKTRGQQATLRCSPISGHTSVYWYQQALGLGLQFLLWYDEGEERNRGNFPPRFSGRQFPNYSSELNVNALELEDSALYLCASSHPSGSYEQYFGPGTRLTVT.

This rearrangement joins TRBV6-5 to TRBJ2-1; the D is unclear. This CDR3 is built from 15 residues. V lost 0 bases to trimming and J lost 8 bases, with 14 bases between them. Germline V lookup: CDR1 MNHEY, CDR2 SVGAGI. CDR3 sequence: CASSYSTYLNDEQFF. In DNA form, the CDR3 reads TGTGCCAGCAGTTACTCGACCTACTTGAACGATGAGCAGTTCTTC.

The chain recombines TRBV30 with TRBJ2-3; 7 nucleotides match TRBD2. J was trimmed by 2 bases and V by 1 base; bases with no gene match: 6. The CDR3 is made up of 15 amino acids. Germline loops: CDR1 GTSNPN, CDR2 SVGIG (reference sequence). CDR3 loop: CAWSAGLVDTDTQYF. DNA for the CDR3: TGTGCCTGGAGTGCCGGACTAGTAGACACAGATACGCAGTATTTT.

In DNA form, the CDR3 reads TGCGCCAGCAGCCCGAATAGCGGCTACGAGCAGTACTTC. Protein product: CASSPNSGYEQYF. The chain joins TRBV4-1 to TRBJ2-7, with D possibly being TRBD2 (6 bases). V dropped 4 bases and J dropped 3 bases, with 10 bases sitting between them. CDR1 is MGHRA, CDR2 YSYEKL, per germline. This CDR3 comprises 13 residues.

The V call is TRBV19, the J call TRBJ2-1; 12 bases match TRBD2. J gave up 6 bases and V 7 bases, and 10 bases lay outside the gene matches. Germline lookup yields CDR1 LNHDA and CDR2 SQIVND (reference sequence). This CDR3 spans 16 amino acids. CDR3 in amino acids: CASTLLTSGGLNEQFF. The CDR3 coding sequence is TGTGCCAGTACACTCCTCACTAGCGGGGGGCTCAATGAGCAGTTCTTC.

The gene calls are TRBV29-1 and TRBJ1-1, with 10 nucleotides matching TRBD1. Per the germline V gene, CDR1 is SQVTM and CDR2 is ANQGSEA. This CDR3 has 13 residues. V lost 6 bases, J lost 6 bases, and 7 bases stayed unmatched. CDR3 sequence reads: CSVERTGGPEAFF. Written as DNA, the CDR3 is TGCAGCGTCGAGCGGACAGGGGGACCTGAAGCTTTCTTT.

In this sample, this clone turned up a few times. The rearrangement uses TRBV7-6 and TRBJ2-1, with a tentative D call TRBD2 (6 bases). CDR1 and CDR2 from the germline V gene are SGHVS and FNYEAQ. The V end lost 1 base, the J end lost 6 bases, and 16 bases lay between the germline ends. The CDR3 is made up of 16 amino acids. CDR3 residues: CASSLGDSFSINEQFF. CDR3 nucleotide sequence: TGTGCCAGCAGCTTAGGGGACTCATTCAGTATCAATGAGCAGTTCTTC.

This clone has a single count. The chain uses TRBV19 and TRBJ1-2, with D tentatively TRBD1 (5 bases). The CDR3 runs to 16 residues. Germline CDR1 reads LNHDA; CDR2 reads SQIVND (reference sequence). Trimming cost V 5 bases and J 3 bases, with 19 bases left between them. In DNA form, the CDR3 reads TGTGCCAGTAGTGCCGACCCCTTCAGGGAGGACTATGGCTACACCTTC. Its translation is CASSADPFREDYGYTF.

The chain has TRBV6-6 and TRBJ1-2; D gene unclear. The V gene lost 4 bases and the J gene lost 8 bases, with 17 bases spanning the gap. Germline V CDR1 and CDR2: MNHNY, SVGAGI (reference sequence). This CDR3 region has 14 residues. For the CDR3, the DNA is TGTGCCAGCAGTTCCAAGCACCCATTAGACGGCTACACCTTC. This codes for CASSSKHPLDGYTF.

The chain is built from TRBV7-9 and TRBJ2-3; D call uncertain. The CDR3 is 15 amino acids. Trimming took off 0 bases at V and 0 bases at J, with 7 bases between the two ends. Germline V lookup: CDR1 SEHNR, CDR2 FQNEAQ (reference sequence). The CDR3 DNA sequence: TGTGCCAGCAGCTTAGCGCTTAGAAGCACAGATACGCAGTATTTT. Protein sequence: CASSLALRSTDTQYF.

This clone was seen only once. The V and J genes are TRBV7-9 and TRBJ2-3; D is undetermined. From germline, CDR1 is SEHNR and CDR2 FQNEAQ (reference sequence). Trimming stripped 1 base from V and 2 bases from J, with 7 bases between. The CDR3 covers 14 residues. CDR3 residues: CASSLDRFTDTQYF. For the CDR3, the DNA is TGTGCCAGCAGCTTAGATCGATTCACAGATACGCAGTATTTT. Combining the CDR3 with reference TRBV7-9 and TRBJ2-3 gives the whole variable domain DTGVSQNPRHKITKRGQNVTFRCDPISEHNRLYWYRQTLGQGPEFLTYFQNEAQLEKSRLLSDRFSAERPKGSFSTLEIQRTEQGDSAMYLCASSLDRFTDTQYFGPGTRLTVL.

The rearrangement links TRBV21-1 to TRBJ1-2; the table's TRBD1 call for D was not verified on the DNA. TRBV21-1 is classified as a pseudogene. This CDR3 is built from 17 residues. The CDR3 DNA sequence: TGTGCCAGCAGCAAAGCGAGGTCAGACAGGGATGACTATGGCTACACCTTC. Translated, it gives CASSKARSDRDDYGYTF.

This clone was observed a handful of times. The rearrangement joins TRBV7-9 to TRBJ2-7, with 8 bases identical to TRBD2. Germline V lookup: CDR1 SEHNR, CDR2 FQNEAQ (reference sequence). This CDR3 has 16 residues. V was clipped by 4 bases and J by 2 bases; unmatched bases: 10. CDR3 loop: CASSSEYSGDPYEQYF. CDR3 nucleotide sequence: TGTGCCAGCAGCTCCGAGTATAGCGGGGACCCCTACGAGCAGTACTTC.

V is TRBV7-9 and J is TRBJ2-7; 7 bases align to TRBD1. The CDR3 loop spans 15 amino acids. Germline loops: CDR1 SEHNR, CDR2 FQNEAQ (reference sequence). Germline trimming cut 5 bases from V and 0 bases from J; bases unmatched to any gene: 7. The CDR3 sequence is CASSPATGSSYEQYF. Written as DNA, the CDR3 is TGTGCCAGCAGCCCCGCGACAGGGAGCTCCTACGAGCAGTACTTC.

The J gene is TRBJ2-3, the V gene TRBV12-5, with TRBD1 identical over 10 bases. The CDR3 runs to 15 residues. The ends lost 6 bases at V and 1 base at J; junction bases unmatched: 4. CDR1 LGHNT and CDR2 FRNRAP come from the germline V gene. The CDR3 spells CASGLGQGGTDTQYF. The CDR3 DNA follows: TGTGCTAGTGGCTTAGGACAGGGGGGCACAGATACGCAGTATTTT.

V and J are TRBV27 and TRBJ1-5; 7 nucleotides align to TRBD1. Germline V gene sequence: CDR1 MNHEY, CDR2 SMNVEV (reference sequence). This CDR3 is 13 amino acids long. The ends lost 6 bases at V and 11 bases at J; junction bases unmatched: 10. The CDR3, as DNA: TGTGCCAGCAGCCCTGGACAGGTTATAGCCCAGCATTTT. Translating it yields CASSPGQVIAQHF.

This chain links TRBV6-1 with TRBJ2-1; 9 bases map to TRBD1. CDR1 is MNHNS and CDR2 is SASEGT in the germline V gene. The CDR3 consists of 15 residues. Trimming cost V 3 bases and J 7 bases; bases outside gene matches: 7. The CDR3 reads CASSERDRAWNEQFF. CDR3 bases: TGTGCCAGCAGTGAGCGGGACAGGGCCTGGAATGAGCAGTTCTTC.

This chain connects TRBV9 to TRBJ1-4, with D possibly matching TRBD1 (6 bases). Trimming cost V 2 bases and J 0 bases, with 8 bases left between them. Germline loops: CDR1 SGDLS, CDR2 YYNGEE. The CDR3 runs 15 residues. This CDR3 is CASSVSGATNEKLFF. The CDR3 coding sequence is TGTGCCAGCAGCGTCTCAGGGGCAACTAATGAAAAACTGTTTTTT. The full variable domain, rest sourced from reference TRBV9 and TRBJ1-4, is DSGVTQTPKHLITATGQRVTLRCSPRSGDLSVYWYQQSLDQGLQFLIQYYNGEERAKGNILERFSAQQFPDLHSELNLSSLELGDSALYFCASSVSGATNEKLFFGSGTQLSVL.

V is TRBV7-9 and J is TRBJ2-1; TRBD2 matches at 8 bases. CDR3 length: 13 residues. The germline gives CDR1 SEHNR, CDR2 FQNEAQ (reference sequence). J was trimmed by 7 bases and V by 3 bases; bases with no gene match: 2. The CDR3: CASSFPGGNEQFF. CDR3 sequence (DNA): TGTGCCAGCAGCTTTCCGGGGGGGAATGAGCAGTTCTTC.